The TCR beta chain under discussion was sequenced for a study of neurological immune-mediated disorders. The CDR3 spans 13 residues. Germline V gene data show CDR1 as LGHNA and CDR2 as YSLEER. Trimming took off 0 bases at V and 6 bases at J, with 9 bases between the two ends. This clonotype was counted many times. TCRdb reprocessed the 5' RACE reads via MiXCR and lists one record per CDR3 protein. The sample lists tens of thousands of distinct CDR3 sequences, 3.5% to 5.5% occurring once. Sequences were obtained from PBMCs. The J gene is TRBJ2-7, the V gene TRBV4-3; D is unresolved. This TCR came from a woman aged 60-75 years with multiple sclerosis. In DNA form, the CDR3 reads TGCGCCAGCAGCCAAGATTGGGGTGTCGAGCAGTACTTC. This codes for CASSQDWGVEQYF.